The next 13 T cell receptor beta chains were all read from a single sample in a study of beta chain features in type 1 diabetes. General study findings and limits: Significant though moderate, a shortening of TCRB CDR3s appeared in all four CD4+ subsets of Type 1 diabetes patients.

Expressed TCRB transcripts were sequenced because the entire RNA isolate underwent reverse transcription. Assay used: immunoSEQ multiplex PCR; TCRdb lists only in-frame clones, some missing. This sample has around 690,000 clones; over 10% occur once, and the top ten carry more than 0.09%. These receptors lack a known antigen. The sample consisted of naive CD4+ T cells from blood. Source of these receptors: a young man with type 1 diabetes.

This clone occurred a few times. The gene calls are TRBV9 and TRBJ1-3; TRBD1 is a possible D gene (5 bases). Germline lookup yields CDR1 SGDLS and CDR2 YYNGEE. The CDR3 contains 14 residues. V lost 3 bases and J 0 bases, leaving 7 bases between the germline ends. The CDR3 sequence: CASSDGTSGNTIYF. The CDR3 DNA is TGTGCCAGCAGCGACGGGACCTCTGGAAACACCATATATTTT. Complete variable domain (other parts from reference TRBV9 and TRBJ1-3): DSGVTQTPKHLITATGQRVTLRCSPRSGDLSVYWYQQSLDQGLQFLIQYYNGEERAKGNILERFSAQQFPDLHSELNLSSLELGDSALYFCASSDGTSGNTIYFGEGSWLTVV.

This sequence joins TRBV14 and TRBJ1-2, with TRBD1 as a possible D gene (6 bases). Trimming removed 4 bases from V and 5 bases from J, with 11 bases in between. The CDR3 has 13 residues. CDR1 SGHDN and CDR2 FVKESK come from the germline V gene. The CDR3: CASSPGQKYGYTF. The CDR3 DNA reads as TGTGCCAGCAGCCCCGGACAGAAATATGGCTACACCTTC.

CDR3 sequence reads: CASSQVVKRDRGLSQPQHF. The CDR3 DNA is TGTGCCAGCAGCCAAGTGGTCAAAAGGGACAGGGGGCTTAGTCAGCCCCAGCATTTT. The V gene is TRBV4-2, the J gene TRBJ1-5; 12 bases line up with TRBD1. J gave up 6 bases and V 1 base, and 13 bases lay outside the gene matches. This CDR3 spans 19 amino acids. From germline, CDR1 is LGHNA and CDR2 YNFKEQ.

The sample holds many counts of this clone. V gene TRBV2 combines with J gene TRBJ2-1; 7 nucleotides agree with TRBD2. Germline V lookup: CDR1 SNHLY, CDR2 FYNNEI. CDR3 length equals 14 residues. The junction had 14 bases not matched to a gene; V was cut back by 4 bases and J by 14 bases. For the CDR3, the DNA is TGTGCCAGCAGTGGTGCAGCGGGGACGCAAGAGGAGTTCTTC. Its protein is CASSGAAGTQEEFF.

This clone showed up just a few times. The rearrangement joins TRBV19 to TRBJ2-3; the D gene could be TRBD1 or TRBD2 (5 bases each). Germline loops: CDR1 LNHDA, CDR2 SQIVND (reference sequence). V dropped 5 bases and J dropped 3 bases, with 18 bases sitting between them. CDR3 length: 16 residues. As DNA, the CDR3 is TGTGCCAGTAGTCTTCAGACCGGGGCCGTAACAGATACGCAGTATTTT. Residues: CASSLQTGAVTDTQYF.

This clone was counted only a few times. The chain links TRBV7-2 to TRBJ1-4, with a tentative D call TRBD1 (6 bases). Deletions cut 5 bases from V and 14 bases from J, with 15 bases between. Germline CDR1 SGHTA, CDR2 FQGNSA. The CDR3 is 12 amino acids. CDR3: CASSPTGGQLFF. The DNA for the CDR3 is TGTGCCAGCAGCCCGACCGGGGGGCAGCTGTTTTTT.

This clone turned up a few times. V is TRBV18 and J is TRBJ1-1; 10 positions match TRBD1. With V trimmed by 3 bases and J by 3 bases, 4 bases remained unmatched. CDR3 size: 15 residues. Germline values: CDR1 KGHSH, CDR2 LQKENI. CDR3 residues: CASSPTGTGDTEAFF. The DNA for the CDR3 is TGTGCCAGCTCACCTACCGGGACAGGGGACACTGAAGCTTTCTTT.

This clone was counted a few times. The gene calls are TRBV4-2 and TRBJ2-1, with 7 bases aligning to TRBD2. V was pared by 0 bases and J by 0 bases, with 2 bases of the junction left unmatched. Germline V CDR1 and CDR2: LGHNA, YNFKEQ. This CDR3 comprises 16 residues. The CDR3 nucleotides read TGTGCCAGCAGCCAAGATCGCGGGGGCTCCTACAATGAGCAGTTCTTC. Translation gives CASSQDRGGSYNEQFF.

Only a few counts were recorded for this clone. The chain uses TRBV7-2 and TRBJ2-5; D gene unclear. With 4 bases removed from V and 7 bases from J, the gap between germline ends came to 10 bases. Per the germline V gene, CDR1 is SGHTA and CDR2 is FQGNSA. There are 12 residues in the CDR3. This CDR3 reads CASSSLDRTQYF. The DNA of the CDR3 is TGTGCCAGCAGCTCTCTAGATAGGACCCAGTACTTC. Drawing the rest from reference TRBV7-2 and TRBJ2-5, the complete variable domain is GAGVSQSPSNKVTEKGKDVELRCDPISGHTALYWYRQSLGQGLEFLIYFQGNSAPDKSGLPSDRFSAERTGGSVSTLTIQRTQQEDSAVYLCASSSLDRTQYFGPGTRLLVL.

The chain is built from TRBV7-2 and TRBJ1-2, with 8 nucleotides matching TRBD1. This CDR3 is 14 amino acids long. The germline gives CDR1 SGHTA, CDR2 FQGNSA. The V and J ends lost 5 bases and 10 bases, in that order; junction bases with no gene match: 12. CDR3 DNA: TGTGCCAGCAGCCAAGACCCTACAGGGGGACTCTACACCTTC. It encodes CASSQDPTGGLYTF.

This clone was counted between two and nine times. The chain couples TRBV25-1 to TRBJ1-4; no reliable D call. The ends were cut back, 4 bases at V and 5 bases at J, with 20 bases in the middle. Germline V gene data show CDR1 as MGHDK and CDR2 as SYGVNS. The length of the CDR3 is 17 residues. The CDR3: CASSVGFAGSLNEKLFF. CDR3 bases: TGTGCCAGCAGTGTTGGCTTCGCGGGCAGCCTAAATGAAAAACTGTTTTTT.

This clone was detected a few times. The V gene is TRBV15, the J gene TRBJ2-5; 8 bases are shared with TRBD2. The CDR3 spans 15 residues. Losses at the gene ends were 5 bases for V and 5 bases for J; bases not matched to a gene: 10. The V gene's germline CDR1 is LNHNV and CDR2 YYDKDF (reference sequence). The DNA for the CDR3 is TGTGCCACCAGCTCCTCCGGGAGGGCCCAGGAGACCCAGTACTTC. Protein product: CATSSSGRAQETQYF. Full variable domain (rest looked up from reference TRBV15 and TRBJ2-5): DAMVIQNPRYQVTQFGKPVTLSCSQTLNHNVMYWYQQKSSQAPKLLFHYYDKDFNNEADTPDNFQSRRPNTSFCFLDIRSPGLGDTAMYLCATSSSGRAQETQYFGPGTRLLVL.

This clone was observed a handful of times. CDR3 sequence (DNA): TGCGCCAGCCGTACAGCTTTTTCCGGGGAGCTGTTTTTT. Amino acids: CASRTAFSGELFF. The chain recombines TRBV5-1 with TRBJ2-2, with unresolved D. This CDR3 has 13 residues. In germline, CDR1 is SGHRS, CDR2 YFSETQ. V lost 7 bases, J lost 6 bases, and 13 bases lay in between.